This T cell receptor beta chain comes out of a study of shared clonotypes between healthy human individuals. Method: immunoSEQ multiplex PCR; TCRdb's copy keeps in-frame clones and lacks some. In the table there are about 1 million clones, under 80% of which are singletons. The CDR3 spans 12 residues. Trimming stripped 6 bases from V and 7 bases from J, with 10 bases between. Germline V CDR1 and CDR2: SGHRS, YFSETQ. This rearrangement joins TRBV5-1 to TRBJ2-2; no definite D call. This sequence originates from a man aged 18 to 29 in good health. Sequences were obtained from memory CD4+ T cells sorted from blood. Subset given: CD45RA-negative fraction. Written as DNA, the CDR3 is TGCGCCAGCACTAACAACGGCGGGGAGCTGTTTTTT. It codes for CASTNNGGELFF. The full variable domain, with the rest looked up from reference TRBV5-1 and TRBJ2-2, is KAGVTQTPRYLIKTRGQQVTLSCSPISGHRSVSWYQQTPGQGLQFLFEYFSETQRNKGNFPGRFSGRQFSNSRSEMNVSTLELGDSALYLCASTNNGGELFFGEGSRLTVL.